This T cell receptor (beta chain) was found in a study of prognosis after radiotherapy for stage I lung cancer. With two-round multiplex PCR, TCR beta CDR3 sequences were amplified from genomic DNA. Gene-specific TRBV and TRBJ primers were used in PCR round one. TCRdb recomputed calls from the multiplex PCR reads with MiXCR, one row per CDR3 protein. The table records about 16,000 distinct CDR3 sequences, approximately 44% of them present only once. Note on this clonotype: A junction boundary mismatches the germline segment, possibly from a read error.

Germline V gene sequence: CDR1 MDHEN, CDR2 SYDVKM. The CDR3 runs to 16 residues. The source material was PBMCs, sampled before or after stereotactic body radiation therapy (not recorded which). The rearrangement joins TRBV28 to TRBJ1-5; the D is unclear. This clonotype originated in a donor at least 50 years old with non-small cell lung cancer. CDR3 protein: CASSPRRGDTYHPQHF. As DNA, the CDR3 is TGTGCCAGCAGTCCCCGTAGAGGTGATACATATCATCCCCAGCATTTT.